This TCR beta chain was recovered during a study of T cell responses to AZD1222 COVID-19 vaccine. Study overall: Second-dose intervals of approximately 4 or approximately 12 weeks were pooled.

A note on this clone: Its specificity is unknown.

The CDR3 consists of 14 residues. Germline CDR1 KGHDR, CDR2 SFDVKD. With 5 bases removed from V and 5 bases from J, the gap between germline ends came to 14 bases. Study-level findings and limits: Targeting of unmutated variant regions was reportedly seen in nearly half of spike-specific TCRs.

Only in-frame clones appear in the TCRdb table, and some are missing; sequencing was by immunoSEQ multiplex PCR. The table records tens of thousands of clones, around nine tenths of them present only once. The clonotype was recovered from an adult in good health. V is TRBV24-1 and J is TRBJ2-5; D might be TRBD1 or TRBD2, each matching 6 bases. Material: peripheral blood, obtained on day 0 of AZD1222 vaccination. CDR3 nucleotide sequence: TGTGCCACCAGTGCCCCCGGGGGCGAGGAGACCCAGTACTTC. Translating it yields CATSAPGGEETQYF.